This T cell receptor (beta chain) was documented in a study of a mutant IDH1 vaccine in newly diagnosed glioma. Study in general: Patients received vaccination from 4-6 weeks after radiotherapy alone, or with temozolomide cycles. Most patients had radiochemotherapy with temozolomide before enrollment; others had one alone.

The time point here: week 5, during vaccination. Vaccination used 300 ug of mutant IDH1 20-mer peptide per dose, with topical imiquimod. Germline assignment: CDR1 GTSNPN and CDR2 SVGIG (reference sequence). V gave up 2 bases and J gave up 4 bases; unmatched junction bases: 9. This CDR3 has 15 residues. A note on this clone: Its antigen is undetermined.

Sequenced by immunoSEQ multiplex PCR; TCRdb stores in-frame clones only, minus some. The profile shows 75,000 to 80,000 clones, around nine tenths of them singletons. Notes on the study in general: The vaccine induced immune responses, and these occurred in approximately 94% of patients.

This sequence originates from a woman between 50 and 59 years old with glioma. The rearrangement links TRBV30 to TRBJ1-2; 8 positions match TRBD1. This specimen was PBMCs, taken from a glioma patient whose treatment included an IDH1 peptide vaccine. The CDR3 sequence is CAWSSPDRGAYGYTF. The CDR3 region has the DNA TGTGCCTGGAGTAGCCCCGACAGGGGCGCCTATGGCTACACCTTC.